This TCR beta chain was recovered during a study of CD8+ T cells in alopecia areata. Study-level background: Treated individuals took tofacitinib by mouth, 5 to 10 mg twice daily. Severity scoring for treated patients was based on the percentage of affected scalp area.

TCR sequencing used cDNA made by reverse transcription of extracted RNA. This table comes from immunoSEQ multiplex PCR, and its TCRdb copy is limited to in-frame clones, with some not included. The sample has over 150,000 clones, 60% to 70% seen once; the top ten hold 3.3%. This clone was observed a handful of times. Treatment given: oral pan-JAK inhibitor, 5-10 mg twice daily. Lesional scalp punch biopsies and peripheral blood were collected from alopecia areata patients. Germline V gene lookup returns CDR1 SEHNR and CDR2 FQNEAQ (reference sequence). The V segment lost 5 bases and the J segment 2 bases; nucleotides outside the gene matches: 13. This CDR3 is built from 17 residues.

The chain joins TRBV7-9 to TRBJ2-3; TRBD1 matches at 7 bases. This clonotype originated in a human donor with alopecia areata. The source material was CD4+ T cells sorted from blood, sampled at week 4, from a patient treated with tofacitinib. CDR3 loop: CASSPPRQGTYTDTQYF. CDR3 sequence (DNA): TGTGCCAGCAGCCCACCACGACAGGGCACCTACACAGATACGCAGTATTTT.